The T cell receptor (beta chain) described here comes from a study of cytomegalovirus exposure and HLA in healthy donors. Study summary: An early data release held some 89 million unique TCRs from HLA-typed donors.

PCR primers comprised 60 Vbeta and 13 Jbeta primers. Sequenced by immunoSEQ multiplex PCR; TCRdb stores in-frame clones only, minus some. The listing records some 180,000 clones. In the case of this clone: Its antigen is currently unknown.

Study outcomes and limitations: Among the sequence variants, a highly shared cluster was likely an artifact of sequencing.

Germline loops: CDR1 SNHLY, CDR2 FYNNEI. This CDR3 is 13 amino acids long. Sequences were obtained from PBMCs. The chain combines TRBV2 with TRBJ2-5, with TRBD1 matching 9 bases. The J call may be wrong; the DNA end is better matched by TRBJ2-7. The clonotype comes from a man under 40 in good health and CMV-seronegative. The CDR3 bases are TGTGCCAGCAGGCCGGGACAGGGAGCCGAGCAGTACTTC. It codes for CASRPGQGAEQYF.